This T cell receptor (beta chain) was observed in a study of identical twins. The V gene lost 8 bases and the J gene lost 5 bases, with 24 bases spanning the gap. The CDR3 has 17 amino acids. Germline CDR1 is SGHAT and CDR2 is FQNNGV. Addition of a universal primer site occurred through template switching, and cDNA carried unique molecular identifiers. Via MiXCR, TCRdb re-called the 5' RACE reads, giving one row per CDR3 protein. Altogether roughly 710,000 distinct CDR3 sequences are present, over 5% being singletons, with the ten largest covering approximately 1.6%. Study outcomes and limitations: Zero-insertion findings could be partly confounded by invariant cells (MAIT and iNKT cells). Weaker excess twin sharing was seen among beta out-of-frame sequences. Memory repertoires showed no such pattern, whereas abundant cord blood beta clonotypes carried fewer insertions.

Comments on this clonotype: Its antigen remains unidentified.

The sequence came from a man younger than 35 in good health. This chain joins TRBV11-2 and TRBJ1-4, with D perhaps TRBD1 (5 bases). Sequencing used naive T cells sorted from blood. CDR3 residues: CASQPSPTGSMNEKLFF. CDR3 bases: TGTGCCAGCCAGCCCAGTCCCACAGGCTCTATGAATGAAAAACTGTTTTTT.